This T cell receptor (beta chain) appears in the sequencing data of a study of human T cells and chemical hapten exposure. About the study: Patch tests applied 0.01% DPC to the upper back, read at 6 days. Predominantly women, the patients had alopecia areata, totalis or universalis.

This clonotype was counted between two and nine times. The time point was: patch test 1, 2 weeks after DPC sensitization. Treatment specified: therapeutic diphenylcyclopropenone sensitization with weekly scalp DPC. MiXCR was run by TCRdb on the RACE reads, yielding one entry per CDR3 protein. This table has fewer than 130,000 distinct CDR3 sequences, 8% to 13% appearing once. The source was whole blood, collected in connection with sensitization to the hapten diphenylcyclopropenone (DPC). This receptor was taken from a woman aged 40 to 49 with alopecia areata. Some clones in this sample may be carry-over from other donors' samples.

The CDR3 nucleotides are TGTGCCAGCAGTTTACAGGGCTTCTATGGCTACACCTTC. The encoded protein is CASSLQGFYGYTF. The chain employs TRBV12-3 or TRBV12-4 and TRBJ1-2, with D tentatively TRBD1 (5 bases). This CDR3 comprises 13 residues. V gave up 2 bases and J gave up 4 bases, with 8 bases separating them.